This passage covers 20 T cell receptor beta chains from one sample sequenced in a study of cytomegalovirus exposure and HLA in healthy donors. The table came from immunoSEQ multiplex PCR; TCRdb's copy has only in-frame clones and leaves some out. The sample yields 300,000 to 450,000 clones, roughly 90% seen once. The sequenced sample consisted of PBMCs. The receptor source for this set is a woman aged 18-30 years in good health and CMV-seronegative.

The chain has TRBV28 and TRBJ1-1; 10 positions agree with TRBD1. Looked up from germline, CDR1 is MDHEN and CDR2 is SYDVKM. This CDR3 contains 15 residues. With 5 bases clipped from V and 5 bases from J, the junction kept 8 bases outside the gene matches. Here the CDR3 reads CASSPSTGGKTEAFF. Here the CDR3 DNA reads TGTGCCAGCAGTCCCTCGACAGGGGGCAAAACTGAAGCTTTCTTT.

This sequence joins TRBV19 and TRBJ1-1; D perhaps matches TRBD1 (6 bases). With 5 bases removed from V and 1 base from J, the gap between germline ends came to 14 bases. This CDR3 is 15 amino acids long. CDR1 is LNHDA and CDR2 is SQIVND in the germline V gene (reference sequence). CDR3 bases: TGTGCCAGTAGTTTTGGGGGCAGTGGGAACACTGAAGCTTTCTTT. Protein product: CASSFGGSGNTEAFF. The full variable domain, rest sourced from reference TRBV19 and TRBJ1-1, is DGGITQSPKYLFRKEGQNVTLSCEQNLNHDAMYWYRQDPGQGLRLIYYSQIVNDFQKGDIAEGYSVSREKKESFPLTVTSAQKNPTAFYLCASSFGGSGNTEAFFGQGTRLTVV.

The chain carries TRBV19 and TRBJ2-7, with a tentative D call TRBD1 (6 bases). Trimming took off 5 bases at V and 4 bases at J, with 15 bases between the two ends. The CDR3 length is 14 residues. CDR1 is LNHDA, CDR2 SQIVND, per germline (reference sequence). The CDR3 region is CASSQAGASYEQYF. CDR3 nucleotides: TGTGCCAGTAGTCAGGCAGGGGCAAGTTACGAGCAGTACTTC.

The chain joins TRBV6-5 to TRBJ1-1; 9 nucleotides match TRBD1. This CDR3 is built from 13 residues. Germline V gives CDR1 MNHEY, CDR2 SVGAGI. V lost 7 bases and J lost 5; bases outside the gene matches: 5. Here the CDR3 reads CASIPTGGTEAFF. In DNA, the CDR3 is TGTGCCAGCATTCCGACAGGGGGGACTGAAGCTTTCTTT.

This clone occurred a few times. The chain uses TRBV6-5 and TRBJ2-7; tentative D call: TRBD2 (6 bases). The CDR3 length is 14 residues. Trimming took 4 bases from V and 0 from J, leaving 10 bases between them. The germline gives CDR1 MNHEY, CDR2 SVGAGI. The DNA of the CDR3 is TGTGCCAGCAGTTGGGGGGACGGCTCCTACGAGCAGTACTTC. Amino acid sequence: CASSWGDGSYEQYF.

V usage is TRBV5-6 and J usage is TRBJ1-6, with D perhaps TRBD1 (6 bases). The germline V gene encodes CDR1 SGHDT and CDR2 YYEEEE. V lost 3 bases to trimming and J lost 9 bases, with 19 bases between them. This CDR3 contains 16 residues. CDR3 loop: CASSSRQVGEGSPLHF. DNA for the CDR3: TGTGCCAGCAGCTCCCGACAGGTTGGGGAGGGTTCACCCCTCCACTTT.

The rearrangement uses TRBV4-1 and TRBJ2-2; the D gene is possibly TRBD1 (6 bases). CDR3 length: 16 amino acids. The germline CDR1 and CDR2 sequences are MGHRA and YSYEKL. V was pared by 4 bases and J by 3 bases, with 15 bases between. In nucleotides, the CDR3 is TGCGCCAGCAGCCCCAAACAGGGAGCTTACACCGGGGAGCTGTTTTTT. It translates to CASSPKQGAYTGELFF.

The chain is built from TRBV7-8 and TRBJ1-6, with a tentative D call TRBD1 (6 bases). Germline lookup yields CDR1 SGHVS and CDR2 FQNEAQ. Between the trimmed V and J ends, which lost 1 base and 6 bases, there was a span of 13 bases. This CDR3 has 16 amino acids. CDR3 DNA: TGTGCCAGCAGCTTAGGGTACAGGGTAACTAATTCACCCCTCCACTTT. Protein product: CASSLGYRVTNSPLHF. Supplemented by reference TRBV7-8 and TRBJ1-6, the full variable domain reads GAGVSQSPRYKVAKRGQDVALRCDPISGHVSLFWYQQALGQGPEFLTYFQNEAQLDKSGLPSDRFFAERPEGSVSTLKIQRTQQEDSAVYLCASSLGYRVTNSPLHFGNGTRLTVT.

V usage is TRBV12-2 and J usage is TRBJ2-1; TRBD2, the table's D call, lacks a check against the DNA. TRBV12-2 has pseudogene status. This CDR3 has 16 residues. In nucleotides, the CDR3 is TGTGCAAGTCGCTTAGCGCGAGCGGGAGGGTCTAGGGAGCAGTTCTTC. Translated: CASRLARAGGSREQFF.

This clone has just one count. The chain carries TRBV7-9 and TRBJ2-5; 7 bases map to TRBD1. The CDR3 runs 15 residues. Germline-derived CDR1 and CDR2 are SEHNR and FQNEAQ (reference sequence). V trimming: 5 bases; J trimming: 5 bases; junction bases outside the gene matches: 11. CDR3 DNA: TGTGCCAGCAGCCCTGTACAGGGGCAGTTGGAGACCCAGTACTTC. Translated: CASSPVQGQLETQYF. The entire variable domain, with the rest obtained from reference TRBV7-9 and TRBJ2-5, is as follows: DTGVSQNPRHKITKRGQNVTFRCDPISEHNRLYWYRQTLGQGPEFLTYFQNEAQLEKSRLLSDRFSAERPKGSFSTLEIQRTEQGDSAMYLCASSPVQGQLETQYFGPGTRLLVL.

The genes are TRBV27 and TRBJ2-3; 9 bases are shared with TRBD2. The CDR3 is made up of 17 amino acids. CDR1 is MNHEY, CDR2 SMNVEV, per germline (reference sequence). Trimming removed 3 bases from V and 0 bases from J; junction bases left unmatched: 7. The CDR3, as DNA: TGTGCCAGCAGTTTCCTAGCGGGAACCTCTAGCACAGATACGCAGTATTTT. The encoded protein is CASSFLAGTSSTDTQYF.

This clone came up once. This chain connects TRBV9 to TRBJ2-3; TRBD2 matches 9 bases. The CDR3 is 14 amino acids. In germline, CDR1 is SGDLS, CDR2 YYNGEE. The junction had 6 bases not matched to a gene; V was cut back by 7 bases and J by 3 bases. The DNA of the CDR3 is TGTGCCAGCCAGTCTAGCGGGGCGACAGATACGCAGTATTTT. It is translated as CASQSSGATDTQYF.

The chain recombines TRBV4-2 with TRBJ2-3; TRBD2 matches at 10 bases. V trimming: 0 bases; J trimming: 3 bases; junction bases outside the gene matches: 6. This CDR3 contains 17 residues. Germline V gene lookup returns CDR1 LGHNA and CDR2 YNFKEQ. CDR3 nucleotide sequence: TGTGCCAGCAGCCAAGAGGGCGCTAGCGGGAGAACAGATACGCAGTATTTT. It yields the protein CASSQEGASGRTDTQYF.

V usage is TRBV5-5 and J usage is TRBJ1-1; no definite D call. CDR1 SGHKS and CDR2 YYEKEE come from the germline V gene (reference sequence). The CDR3 has 14 amino acids. V lost 3 bases to trimming and J lost 0 bases, with 9 bases between them. For the CDR3, the DNA is TGTGCCAGCAGCTCGGCGGTAGTGAACACTGAAGCTTTCTTT. This sequence encodes CASSSAVVNTEAFF.

This chain joins TRBV12-5 and TRBJ2-3; a weak D match, TRBD2 (5 bases). CDR3 length equals 13 residues. V was clipped by 6 bases and J by 7 bases, with 14 bases between them. Germline CDR1 is LGHNT and CDR2 is FRNRAP. The CDR3 DNA is TGTGCTAGTGGGCGTGTCGACTATAATACGCAGTATTTT. Amino acids: CASGRVDYNTQYF.

This rearrangement joins TRBV28 to TRBJ2-1, with a tentative D call TRBD1 (6 bases). Trimming took 6 bases from V and 1 from J, leaving 16 bases between them. Germline-derived CDR1 and CDR2 are MDHEN and SYDVKM. This CDR3 spans 16 amino acids. This CDR3 is CASSGITGISYNEQFF. The CDR3 bases are TGTGCCAGCAGCGGGATCACAGGGATATCCTACAATGAGCAGTTCTTC.

The chain couples TRBV5-1 to TRBJ2-2, with 8 bases that match TRBD2. The length of the CDR3 is 15 residues. Looked up from germline, CDR1 is SGHRS and CDR2 is YFSETQ. J lost 7 bases, V lost 6 bases, and 11 bases had no gene match. The CDR3 nucleotides are TGCGCCAGCAACTACGGTAGCGGGAAAATCGGGGAGCTGTTTTTT. Amino acids: CASNYGSGKIGELFF.

V and J are TRBV19 and TRBJ1-2; 7 bases fit TRBD1. Germline CDR1 is LNHDA and CDR2 is SQIVND (reference sequence). The CDR3 has 20 amino acids. The V and J ends lost 5 bases and 2 bases, in that order; junction bases with no gene match: 23. DNA of the CDR3: TGTGCCAGTAGTCCCCGGGCCACGACCTTGGCGGGCAGGGGGAACTATGGCTACACCTTC. Translation: CASSPRATTLAGRGNYGYTF.

The rearrangement links TRBV19 to TRBJ1-5; no firm D call. V was shortened by 5 bases and J by 2 bases, with 13 bases between the two germline ends. The CDR3 has 15 residues. Germline assignment: CDR1 LNHDA and CDR2 SQIVND (reference sequence). DNA for the CDR3: TGTGCCAGTAGTCCCTCCCGGGATGGCAATCAGCCCCAGCATTTT. This gives the protein CASSPSRDGNQPQHF.

The V and J genes are TRBV27 and TRBJ1-1; TRBD1 matches 7 bases. V lost 5 bases and J lost 5; bases outside the gene matches: 5. CDR3 length equals 13 residues. In germline, CDR1 is MNHEY, CDR2 SMNVEV (reference sequence). The CDR3 nucleotides read TGTGCCAGCAGTCCGGGACAGACTACTGAAGCTTTCTTT. This codes for CASSPGQTTEAFF.